A single sample gave rise to the 28 T cell receptor beta chains below, sequenced in a study of T cell repertoires in cytomegalovirus infection. The antigens these receptors bind are not known. Via MiXCR, TCRdb re-called the reads, giving one row per CDR3 protein. The sample lists about 500,000 distinct CDR3 sequences; 30% to 40% were seen once. The source was cultured PBMCs, collected from culture after CMV antigen stimulation. These TCRs come from a human donor in good health (CMV status not recorded). Some clones in this sample may be carry-over from other donors' samples.

The J gene is TRBJ2-2, the V gene TRBV25-1; either TRBD1 or TRBD2 may fit D (5 bases each). The CDR3 spans 15 residues. V gave up 3 bases and J gave up 3 bases, with 11 bases separating them. The germline V gene has CDR1 MGHDK and CDR2 SYGVNS. CDR3 bases: TGTGCCAGCAGTGACATGAGGGGTGACACCGGGGAGCTGTTTTTT. It encodes CASSDMRGDTGELFF. The full variable domain, its missing parts supplied by reference TRBV25-1 and TRBJ2-2, is EADIYQTPRYLVIGTGKKITLECSQTMGHDKMYWYQQDPGMELHLIHYSYGVNSTEKGDLSSESTVSRIRTEHFPLTLESARPSHTSQYLCASSDMRGDTGELFFGEGSRLTVL.

The rearrangement links TRBV6-1 to TRBJ1-5; TRBD1 aligns across 8 bases. The CDR3 is 15 amino acids. V dropped 3 bases and J dropped 4; count of bases not matched to a gene: 5. Per germline, CDR1 MNHNS and CDR2 SASEGT. For the CDR3, the DNA is TGTGCCAGCAGTGAGACAGGGGAAGGGAATCAGCCCCAGCATTTT. This gives the protein CASSETGEGNQPQHF.

V gene TRBV2 combines with J gene TRBJ2-2, with 8 nucleotides matching TRBD1. This CDR3 is 14 amino acids long. Germline trimming cut 6 bases from V and 6 bases from J; bases unmatched to any gene: 6. Germline loops: CDR1 SNHLY, CDR2 FYNNEI. The CDR3 here is CASRDRGLAGELFF. Written as DNA, the CDR3 is TGTGCCAGCAGAGACAGGGGTTTGGCCGGGGAGCTGTTTTTT.

The gene calls are TRBV7-9 and TRBJ1-4; TRBD1 matches at 9 bases. Germline loops: CDR1 SEHNR, CDR2 FQNEAQ (reference sequence). V shed 2 bases, J shed 6 bases, and the junction held 7 bases outside the gene matches. The CDR3 has 16 amino acids. CDR3: CASSLTPGQGDEKLFF. The CDR3 nucleotides are TGTGCCAGCAGCTTAACCCCGGGACAGGGAGATGAAAAACTGTTTTTT. The full variable domain, with the rest looked up from reference TRBV7-9 and TRBJ1-4, is DTGVSQNPRHKITKRGQNVTFRCDPISEHNRLYWYRQTLGQGPEFLTYFQNEAQLEKSRLLSDRFSAERPKGSFSTLEIQRTEQGDSAMYLCASSLTPGQGDEKLFFGSGTQLSVL.

This clonotype appeared a single time. The CDR3 reads CASSLYSGRAREQFF. The CDR3 DNA sequence: TGTGCCAGCAGCCTATATAGCGGGAGGGCCCGAGAGCAGTTCTTC. The V call is TRBV7-9, the J call TRBJ2-1, with 11 bases aligning to TRBD2. The CDR3 spans 15 residues. The germline CDR1 and CDR2 sequences are SEHNR and FQNEAQ (reference sequence). Losses at the gene ends were 5 bases for V and 10 bases for J; bases not matched to a gene: 10.

The chain couples TRBV7-9 to TRBJ2-1; D possibly matches TRBD1 or TRBD2 (5 bases each). V lost 5 bases and J lost 8, with 31 bases in between. Per germline, CDR1 SEHNR and CDR2 FQNEAQ (reference sequence). This CDR3 contains 19 residues. As DNA, the CDR3 is TGTGCCAGCAGCCCAGGGACCGGGCAGCTCCCGGGGCTGAGTGATGAGCAGTTCTTC. As protein: CASSPGTGQLPGLSDEQFF. Using reference TRBV7-9 and TRBJ2-1 for the parts outside the CDR3, the full variable domain is DTGVSQNPRHKITKRGQNVTFRCDPISEHNRLYWYRQTLGQGPEFLTYFQNEAQLEKSRLLSDRFSAERPKGSFSTLEIQRTEQGDSAMYLCASSPGTGQLPGLSDEQFFGPGTRLTVL.

The sample holds a few counts of this clonotype. The V and J genes are TRBV12-3 or TRBV12-4 and TRBJ2-5; D is unclear. The CDR3 length is 13 residues. The ends were cut back, 6 bases at V and 2 bases at J, with 10 bases in the middle. CDR3 protein: CASSRFGQETQYF. The CDR3 DNA reads TGTGCCAGCAGCCGCTTTGGGCAAGAGACCCAGTACTTC.

CDR3 in amino acids: CASSFPVTSGRNQETQYF. For the CDR3, the DNA is TGTGCCAGCAGTTTCCCTGTGACTAGCGGGAGGAACCAAGAGACCCAGTACTTC. The genes are TRBV12-3 or TRBV12-4 and TRBJ2-5; 13 nucleotides agree with TRBD2. CDR3 size: 18 residues. V shed 3 bases and J 0 bases; nucleotides not matched to a gene: 7.

Only a few counts were recorded for this clonotype. The chain is built from TRBV7-2 and TRBJ2-2, with 7 bases identical to TRBD2. The CDR3 is made up of 17 amino acids. Trimming at V came to 5 bases and at J to 6 bases, leaving 15 bases not matched to a gene. Germline-derived CDR1 and CDR2 are SGHTA and FQGNSA. The CDR3 region is CASSHHLGEGRPGELFF. CDR3 sequence (DNA): TGTGCCAGCAGCCACCATTTGGGGGAGGGCCGCCCCGGGGAGCTGTTTTTT.

The table lists this clonotype with many counts. V gene TRBV7-2 combines with J gene TRBJ2-2; D not resolved. CDR1 is SGHTA, CDR2 FQGNSA, per germline. Trimming took off 5 bases at V and 1 base at J, with 11 bases between the two ends. This CDR3 is built from 15 residues. The CDR3 region has the DNA TGTGCCAGCAGCAGCCGCTCAAAGAACACCGGGGAGCTGTTTTTT. Translated: CASSSRSKNTGELFF.

The table lists this clonotype with a count of one. This chain joins TRBV11-2 and TRBJ2-7; possible D gene TRBD2, 7 bases. There are 16 residues in the CDR3. Germline CDR1 SGHAT, CDR2 FQNNGV. V was clipped by 3 bases and J by 1 base, with 16 bases between them. The CDR3 sequence: CASSFGGGERSYEQYV. CDR3 coding DNA: TGTGCCAGCAGCTTCGGAGGGGGGGAGAGGTCCTACGAGCAGTACGTC.

In this sample, this clonotype turned up a few times. This chain uses TRBV29-1 with TRBJ2-3; D is ambiguous. This CDR3 has 13 amino acids. Germline CDR1 SQVTM, CDR2 ANQGSEA. Trimming removed 7 bases at V and 2 bases at J, with 13 bases between. The DNA of the CDR3 is TGCAGCGCCGGAAAGGGAAACACAGATACGCAGTATTTT. It specifies CSAGKGNTDTQYF.

This clonotype was recorded at least ten times. This chain connects TRBV7-3 to TRBJ2-3, with TRBD1 matching over 7 bases. The CDR3 spans 16 residues. After removal of 4 bases from V and 2 bases from J, the junction contained 9 bases not matched to a gene. The germline V gene encodes CDR1 SGHTA and CDR2 FQGTGA. DNA of the CDR3: TGTGCCAGCAGCTCCTCTCCGACAGGGCCCACAGATACGCAGTATTTT. It translates to CASSSSPTGPTDTQYF.

The J gene is TRBJ1-1, the V gene TRBV7-2; D is ambiguous. In germline, CDR1 is SGHTA, CDR2 FQGNSA. This CDR3 comprises 15 residues. V lost 5 bases and J 6 bases, leaving 19 bases between the germline ends. The CDR3 coding sequence is TGTGCCAGCAGCCTAGAGGGTTGGTCCGGCCCTGAAGCTTTCTTT. It specifies CASSLEGWSGPEAFF. The full variable domain, its missing parts supplied by reference TRBV7-2 and TRBJ1-1, is GAGVSQSPSNKVTEKGKDVELRCDPISGHTALYWYRQSLGQGLEFLIYFQGNSAPDKSGLPSDRFSAERTGGSVSTLTIQRTQQEDSAVYLCASSLEGWSGPEAFFGQGTRLTVV.

The rearrangement uses TRBV28 and TRBJ2-7, with 9 nucleotides matching TRBD1. CDR1 is MDHEN, CDR2 SYDVKM, per germline. J was trimmed by 4 bases and V by 5 bases; bases with no gene match: 9. The CDR3 is made up of 15 amino acids. Here the CDR3 DNA reads TGTGCCAGCAGTGGGGAAGGACAGGGGACTTACGAGCAGTACTTC. It codes for CASSGEGQGTYEQYF.

This clonotype has more than one count but fewer than ten. The chain uses TRBV7-6 and TRBJ1-2; unclear D gene. Between the trimmed V and J ends, which lost 3 bases and 8 bases, there was a span of 10 bases. Germline V CDR1 and CDR2: SGHVS, FNYEAQ. The CDR3 runs 12 residues. CDR3 nucleotides: TGTGCCAGCAGCTTGAACGTGGAGGGCTACACCTTC. Translating gives CASSLNVEGYTF.

This clonotype was found a few times. The V call is TRBV19, the J call TRBJ2-1, with 14 bases fitting TRBD2. V lost 3 bases and J lost 9; bases outside the gene matches: 10. The CDR3 is made up of 17 amino acids. Per germline, CDR1 LNHDA and CDR2 SQIVND (reference sequence). CDR3 in amino acids: CASSIRGLAGGSGEQFF. In DNA, the CDR3 is TGTGCCAGTAGTATCCGAGGACTAGCGGGAGGATCGGGTGAGCAGTTCTTC.

The chain uses TRBV20-1 and TRBJ2-1; 12 positions agree with TRBD2. CDR3 length: 15 residues. In germline, CDR1 is DFQATT, CDR2 SNEGSKA (reference sequence). J gave up 0 bases and V 3 bases, and 0 bases lay outside the gene matches. The CDR3 spells CSARGLAGSYNEQFF. The CDR3 DNA reads TGCAGTGCTAGGGGACTAGCGGGCTCCTACAATGAGCAGTTCTTC.

The chain employs TRBV6-2 or TRBV6-3 and TRBJ2-7; D gene unclear. This CDR3 has 12 amino acids. Trimming cost V 0 bases and J 4 bases, with 4 bases left between them. Germline CDR1 MNHEY, CDR2 SVGEGT. The CDR3, as DNA: TGTGCCAGCAGTTACTCCCGTTACGAGCAGTACGTC. Amino acids: CASSYSRYEQYV.

The rearrangement uses TRBV20-1 and TRBJ2-3; no definite D call. Trimming left V 5 bases short and J 0 bases short, with 12 bases between. Germline V gene data show CDR1 as DFQATT and CDR2 as SNEGSKA (reference sequence). The CDR3 is made up of 14 amino acids. In nucleotides, the CDR3 is TGCAGTGCTCTTCAAGTACCTAGCACAGATACGCAGTATTTT. Translation: CSALQVPSTDTQYF.

As concerns this clonotype: A read error is possible here, since a much larger clone lies one base away. Given the absence of the conserved phenylalanine or tryptophan at the CDR3 end, a read error is likely. CDR3: CANALRLGETTQYS. The CDR3 bases are TGTGCCAACGCCCTGCGACTCGGGGAGACTACGCAGTATTCT. This chain connects TRBV7-2 to TRBJ2-3; tentative D call: TRBD2 (5 bases). This CDR3 is 14 amino acids long. Germline V gene data show CDR1 as SGHTA and CDR2 as FQGNSA. Between the trimmed V and J ends, which lost 10 bases and 8 bases, there was a span of 22 bases.

This clonotype was detected ten times or more. The V call is TRBV30, the J call TRBJ1-4; 8 bases match TRBD1. This CDR3 contains 13 residues. Trimming at V came to 7 bases and at J to 3 bases, leaving 4 bases not matched to a gene. CDR1 is GTSNPN, CDR2 SVGIG, per germline (reference sequence). The CDR3 nucleotides are TGTGCCTATTCGACAGGGGCTAATGAAAAACTGTTTTTT. It codes for CAYSTGANEKLFF.

This clonotype has more than one count but fewer than ten. The CDR3 nucleotides are TGTGCTAGTGGTTCACAGGGGGACTATGGCTACACCTTC. As protein: CASGSQGDYGYTF. The chain joins TRBV12-5 to TRBJ1-2; 8 positions match TRBD1. Germline assignment: CDR1 LGHNT and CDR2 FRNRAP. The CDR3 is made up of 13 amino acids. The V segment lost 4 bases and the J segment 3 bases; nucleotides outside the gene matches: 1.

The CDR3 DNA reads as TGTGCCAGTAGCGAGACAGGGGAGAATTCACCCCTCCACTTT. It encodes CASSETGENSPLHF. The rearrangement joins TRBV19 to TRBJ1-6, with 8 positions matching TRBD1. Losses at the gene ends were 6 bases for V and 7 bases for J; bases not matched to a gene: 5. The germline V gene has CDR1 LNHDA and CDR2 SQIVND (reference sequence). The CDR3 spans 14 residues.

V gene TRBV30 combines with J gene TRBJ1-6; D gene uncertain. The germline V gene encodes CDR1 GTSNPN and CDR2 SVGIG (reference sequence). The CDR3 spans 12 residues. The germline V and J ends were trimmed by 2 bases and 8 bases, with 7 bases remaining between them. The CDR3 DNA follows: TGTGCCTGGAGTTTGATGCATTCACCCCTCCACTTT. It codes for CAWSLMHSPLHF.

Turning to this clonotype: Since a much larger clone is just one base distant, this may be a read error. Given the absence of the conserved phenylalanine or tryptophan at the CDR3 end, a read error is likely. The chain has TRBV7-2 and TRBJ2-3, with 14 bases that match TRBD2. Germline trimming cut 0 bases from V and 0 bases from J; bases unmatched to any gene: 5. The CDR3 length is 19 residues. Germline lookup yields CDR1 SGHTA and CDR2 FQGNSA. The CDR3 region has the DNA TGTGCCAGCAGCTTAGCTTTGACTAGCGGGAGGGCTAGCACAGATACGCAGTATGTT. Translated: CASSLALTSGRASTDTQYV.

This clonotype was observed many times. V and J are TRBV7-2 and TRBJ1-3; 9 bases align to TRBD1. Looked up from germline, CDR1 is SGHTA and CDR2 is FQGNSA. The V gene end was trimmed by 3 bases and the J gene end by 2 bases; junction bases not matched to a gene: 2. The CDR3 has 15 amino acids. The CDR3 DNA follows: TGTGCCAGCAGCTTTAACAGGGGGCCTGGAAACACCATATATTTT. Translated: CASSFNRGPGNTIYF. The full variable domain, with the rest looked up from reference TRBV7-2 and TRBJ1-3, is GAGVSQSPSNKVTEKGKDVELRCDPISGHTALYWYRQSLGQGLEFLIYFQGNSAPDKSGLPSDRFSAERTGGSVSTLTIQRTQQEDSAVYLCASSFNRGPGNTIYFGEGSWLTVV.

The chain recombines TRBV7-6 with TRBJ2-2; D may be TRBD1 (6 bases). Trimming removed 5 bases at V and 5 bases at J, with 12 bases between. This CDR3 has 14 residues. Germline CDR1 SGHVS, CDR2 FNYEAQ. CDR3 in amino acids: CASSGLQGTGELFF. The CDR3 bases are TGTGCCAGCAGCGGCCTCCAGGGGACCGGGGAGCTGTTTTTT.